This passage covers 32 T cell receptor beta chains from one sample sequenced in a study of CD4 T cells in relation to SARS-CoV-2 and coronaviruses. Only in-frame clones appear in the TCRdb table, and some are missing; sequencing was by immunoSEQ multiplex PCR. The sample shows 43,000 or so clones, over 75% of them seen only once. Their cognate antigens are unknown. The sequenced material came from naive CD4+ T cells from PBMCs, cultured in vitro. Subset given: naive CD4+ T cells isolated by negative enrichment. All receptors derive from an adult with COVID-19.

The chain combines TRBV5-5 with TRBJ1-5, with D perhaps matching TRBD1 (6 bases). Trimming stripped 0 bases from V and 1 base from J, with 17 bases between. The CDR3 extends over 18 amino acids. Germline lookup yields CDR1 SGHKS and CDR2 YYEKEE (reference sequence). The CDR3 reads CASSLGVGGGLSNQPQHF. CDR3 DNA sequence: TGTGCCAGCAGCTTGGGGGTCGGGGGGGGCTTAAGCAATCAGCCCCAGCATTTT. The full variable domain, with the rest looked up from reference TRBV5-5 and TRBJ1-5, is DAGVTQSPTHLIKTRGQQVTLRCSPISGHKSVSWYQQVLGQGPQFIFQYYEKEERGRGNFPDRFSARQFPNYSSELNVNALLLGDSALYLCASSLGVGGGLSNQPQHFGDGTRLSIL.

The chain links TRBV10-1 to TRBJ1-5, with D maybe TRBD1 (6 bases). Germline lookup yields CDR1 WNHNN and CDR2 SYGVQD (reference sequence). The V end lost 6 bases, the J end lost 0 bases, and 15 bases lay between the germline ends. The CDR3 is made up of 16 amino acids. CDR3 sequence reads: CASSSVGAYSNQPQHF. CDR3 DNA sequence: TGCGCCAGCAGCTCGGTGGGGGCATATAGCAATCAGCCCCAGCATTTT.

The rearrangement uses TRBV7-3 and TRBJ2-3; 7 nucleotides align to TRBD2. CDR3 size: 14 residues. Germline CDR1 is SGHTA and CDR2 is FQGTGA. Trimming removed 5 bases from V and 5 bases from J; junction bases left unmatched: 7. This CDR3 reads CASSPGGSLDTQYF. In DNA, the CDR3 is TGTGCCAGCAGCCCCGGCGGGAGTTTAGATACGCAGTATTTT.

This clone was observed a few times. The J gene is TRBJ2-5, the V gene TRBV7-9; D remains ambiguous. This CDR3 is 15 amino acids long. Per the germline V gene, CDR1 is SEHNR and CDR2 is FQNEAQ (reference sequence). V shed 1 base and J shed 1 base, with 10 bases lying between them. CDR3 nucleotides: TGTGCCAGCAGCTTAGGGCAGATTCCCCAAGAGACCCAGTACTTC. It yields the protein CASSLGQIPQETQYF.

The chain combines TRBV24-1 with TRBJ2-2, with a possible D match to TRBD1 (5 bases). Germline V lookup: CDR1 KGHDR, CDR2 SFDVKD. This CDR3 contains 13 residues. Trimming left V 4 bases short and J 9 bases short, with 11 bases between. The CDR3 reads CATSDPTVRELFF. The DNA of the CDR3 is TGTGCCACCAGTGACCCGACAGTCAGGGAGCTGTTTTTT.

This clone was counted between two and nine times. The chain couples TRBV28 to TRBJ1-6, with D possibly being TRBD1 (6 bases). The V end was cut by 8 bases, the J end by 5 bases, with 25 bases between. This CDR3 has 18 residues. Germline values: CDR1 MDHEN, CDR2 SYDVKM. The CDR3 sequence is CASGSDRTEQKHNSPLHF. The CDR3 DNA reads TGTGCCAGCGGCTCGGACCGGACAGAGCAAAAACATAATTCACCCCTCCACTTT.

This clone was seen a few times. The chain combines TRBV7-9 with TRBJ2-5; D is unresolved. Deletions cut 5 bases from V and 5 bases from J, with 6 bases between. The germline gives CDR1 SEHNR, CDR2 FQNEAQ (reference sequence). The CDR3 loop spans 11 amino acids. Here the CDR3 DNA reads TGTGCCAGCAGCGGTAGCGAGACCCAGTACTTC. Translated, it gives CASSGSETQYF.

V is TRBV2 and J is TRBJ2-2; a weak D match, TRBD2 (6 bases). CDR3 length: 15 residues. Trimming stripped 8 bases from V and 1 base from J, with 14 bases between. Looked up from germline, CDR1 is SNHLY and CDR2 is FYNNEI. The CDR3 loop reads CASRPWRENTGELFF. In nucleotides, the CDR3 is TGTGCCAGCCGCCCCTGGCGGGAGAACACCGGGGAGCTGTTTTTT.

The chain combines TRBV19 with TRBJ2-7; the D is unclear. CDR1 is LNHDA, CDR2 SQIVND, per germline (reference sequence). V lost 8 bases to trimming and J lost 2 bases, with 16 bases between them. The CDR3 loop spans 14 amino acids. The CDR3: CASGKNTGPYEQYF. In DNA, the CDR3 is TGTGCCAGTGGGAAAAATACCGGACCCTACGAGCAGTACTTC.

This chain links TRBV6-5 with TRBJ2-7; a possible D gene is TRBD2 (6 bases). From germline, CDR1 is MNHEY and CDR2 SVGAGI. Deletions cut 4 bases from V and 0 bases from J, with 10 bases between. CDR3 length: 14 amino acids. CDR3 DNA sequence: TGTGCCAGCAGTTTCCGGCGGGGCTCCTACGAGCAGTACTTC. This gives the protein CASSFRRGSYEQYF.

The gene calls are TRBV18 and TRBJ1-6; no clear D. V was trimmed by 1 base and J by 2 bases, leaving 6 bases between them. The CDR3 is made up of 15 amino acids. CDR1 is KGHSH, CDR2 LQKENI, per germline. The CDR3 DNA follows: TGTGCCAGCTCACCACAGTCGCCCTATAATTCACCCCTCCACTTT. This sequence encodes CASSPQSPYNSPLHF.

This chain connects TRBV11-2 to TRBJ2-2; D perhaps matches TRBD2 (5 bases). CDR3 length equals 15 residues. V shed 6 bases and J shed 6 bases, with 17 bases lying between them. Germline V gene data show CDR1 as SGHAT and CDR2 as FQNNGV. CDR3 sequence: CASRLEGQFPGELFF. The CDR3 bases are TGTGCCAGCAGACTCGAGGGCCAGTTTCCCGGGGAGCTGTTTTTT.

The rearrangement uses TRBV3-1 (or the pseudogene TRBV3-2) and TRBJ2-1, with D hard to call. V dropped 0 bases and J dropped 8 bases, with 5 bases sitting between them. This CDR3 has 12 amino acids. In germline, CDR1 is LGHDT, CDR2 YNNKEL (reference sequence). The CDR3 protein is CASSQDRHEQFF. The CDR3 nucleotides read TGTGCCAGCAGCCAAGATCGTCATGAGCAGTTCTTC.

This CDR3 reads CAINSRSTDTQYF. For the CDR3, the DNA is TGTGCCATCAATTCACGCAGCACAGATACGCAGTATTTT. This sequence joins TRBV10-3 and TRBJ2-3, with D uncertain. Germline V CDR1 and CDR2: ENHRY, SYGVKD. CDR3 length equals 13 residues. V lost 7 bases and J lost 0, with 8 bases in between.

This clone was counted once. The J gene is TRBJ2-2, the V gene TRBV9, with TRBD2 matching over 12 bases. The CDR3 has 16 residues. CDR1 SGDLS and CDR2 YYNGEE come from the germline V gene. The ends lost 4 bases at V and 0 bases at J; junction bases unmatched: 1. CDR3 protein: CASSWTSGTNTGELFF. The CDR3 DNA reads TGTGCCAGCAGCTGGACTAGCGGGACGAACACCGGGGAGCTGTTTTTT.

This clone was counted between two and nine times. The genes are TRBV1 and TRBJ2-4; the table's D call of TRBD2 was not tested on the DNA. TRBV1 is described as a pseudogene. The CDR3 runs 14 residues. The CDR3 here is CTSSQEASRNIQYF. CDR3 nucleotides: TGCACCAGCAGCCAAGAGGCTAGCCGAAACATTCAGTACTTC.

The CDR3 is CASSVGGDSYEQYF. The CDR3 bases are TGTGCCAGCAGCGTAGGCGGAGACTCCTACGAGCAGTACTTC. V and J are TRBV9 and TRBJ2-7; no definite D call. V was clipped by 0 bases and J by 0 bases, with 7 bases between them. The CDR3 runs to 14 residues. CDR1 is SGDLS and CDR2 is YYNGEE in the germline V gene.

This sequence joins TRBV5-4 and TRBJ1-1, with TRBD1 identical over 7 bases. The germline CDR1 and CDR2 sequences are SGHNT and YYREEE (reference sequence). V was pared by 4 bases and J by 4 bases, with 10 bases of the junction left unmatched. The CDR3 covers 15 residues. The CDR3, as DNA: TGTGCCAGCAGCCGCCGACGACAGGGACGCACTGAAGCTTTCTTT. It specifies CASSRRRQGRTEAFF. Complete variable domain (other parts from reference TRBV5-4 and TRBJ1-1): ETGVTQSPTHLIKTRGQQVTLRCSSQSGHNTVSWYQQALGQGPQFIFQYYREEENGRGNFPPRFSGLQFPNYSSELNVNALELDDSALYLCASSRRRQGRTEAFFGQGTRLTVV.

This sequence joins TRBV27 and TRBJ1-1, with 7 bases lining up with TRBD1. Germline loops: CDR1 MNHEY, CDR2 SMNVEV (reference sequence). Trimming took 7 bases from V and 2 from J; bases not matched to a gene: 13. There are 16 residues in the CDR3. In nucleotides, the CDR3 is TGTGCCAGCACCCTCCGGGGAGGGGGCCTAAACACTGAAGCTTTCTTT. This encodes CASTLRGGGLNTEAFF.

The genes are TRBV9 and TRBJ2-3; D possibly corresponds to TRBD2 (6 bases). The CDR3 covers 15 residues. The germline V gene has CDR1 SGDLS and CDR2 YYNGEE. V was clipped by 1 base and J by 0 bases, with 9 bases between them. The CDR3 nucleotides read TGTGCCAGCAGCGTAACGAGCGGGAGCACAGATACGCAGTATTTT. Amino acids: CASSVTSGSTDTQYF.

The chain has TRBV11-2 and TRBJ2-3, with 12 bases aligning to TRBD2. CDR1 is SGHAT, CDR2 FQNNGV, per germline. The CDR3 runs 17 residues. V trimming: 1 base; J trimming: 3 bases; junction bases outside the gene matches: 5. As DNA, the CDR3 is TGTGCCAGCAGCTTAGGGATTCTAGCGGGAGGGACAGATACGCAGTATTTT. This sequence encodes CASSLGILAGGTDTQYF.

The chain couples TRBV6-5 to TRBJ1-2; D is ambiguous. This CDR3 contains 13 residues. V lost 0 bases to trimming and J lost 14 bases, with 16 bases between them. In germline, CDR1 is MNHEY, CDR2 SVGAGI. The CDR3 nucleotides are TGTGCCAGCAGTTACTCGGACGCCCAAATGGAGACCTTC. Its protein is CASSYSDAQMETF.

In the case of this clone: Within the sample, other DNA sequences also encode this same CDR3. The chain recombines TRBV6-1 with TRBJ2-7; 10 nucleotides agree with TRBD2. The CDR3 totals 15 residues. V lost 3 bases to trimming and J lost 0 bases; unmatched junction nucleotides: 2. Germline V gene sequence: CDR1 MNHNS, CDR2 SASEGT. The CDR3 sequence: CASSELAGGSYEQYF. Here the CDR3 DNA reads TGTGCCAGCAGTGAGTTAGCGGGAGGCTCCTACGAGCAGTACTTC.

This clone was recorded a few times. CDR3 loop: CASSLASGAYEQYF. The CDR3 coding sequence is TGTGCCAGCAGCTTGGCTAGCGGGGCCTACGAGCAGTACTTC. The chain combines TRBV7-9 with TRBJ2-7, with 9 positions matching TRBD2. Trimming at V came to 3 bases and at J to 2 bases, leaving 2 bases not matched to a gene. The CDR3 consists of 14 residues. Germline V CDR1 and CDR2: SEHNR, FQNEAQ (reference sequence).

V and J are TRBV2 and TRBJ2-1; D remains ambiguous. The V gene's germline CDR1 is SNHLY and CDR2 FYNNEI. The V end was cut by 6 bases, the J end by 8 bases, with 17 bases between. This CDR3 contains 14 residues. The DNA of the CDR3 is TGTGCCAGCAGCCGAACGGCACGTCTCGATGAGCAGTTCTTC. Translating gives CASSRTARLDEQFF. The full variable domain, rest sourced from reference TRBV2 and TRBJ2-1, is EPEVTQTPSHQVTQMGQEVILRCVPISNHLYFYWYRQILGQKVEFLVSFYNNEISEKSEIFDDQFSVERPDGSNFTLKIRSTKLEDSAMYFCASSRTARLDEQFFGPGTRLTVL.

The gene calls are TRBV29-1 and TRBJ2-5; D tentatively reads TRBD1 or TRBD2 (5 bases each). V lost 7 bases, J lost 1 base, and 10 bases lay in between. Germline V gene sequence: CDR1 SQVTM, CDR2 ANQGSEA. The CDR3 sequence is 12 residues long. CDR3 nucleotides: TGCAGCGGAGGGGTCCTCCAAGAGACCCAGTACTTC. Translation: CSGGVLQETQYF.

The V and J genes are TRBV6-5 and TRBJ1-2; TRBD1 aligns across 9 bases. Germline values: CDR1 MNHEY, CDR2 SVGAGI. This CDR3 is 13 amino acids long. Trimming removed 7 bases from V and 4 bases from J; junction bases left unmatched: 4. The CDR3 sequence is CASKMTGGYGYTF. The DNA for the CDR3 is TGTGCCAGCAAAATGACAGGGGGCTATGGCTACACCTTC.

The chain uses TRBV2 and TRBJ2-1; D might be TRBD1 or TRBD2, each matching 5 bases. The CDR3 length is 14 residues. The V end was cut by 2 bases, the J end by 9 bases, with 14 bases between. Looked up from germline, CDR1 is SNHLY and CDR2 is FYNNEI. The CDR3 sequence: CASSERGVNSEQFF. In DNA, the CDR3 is TGTGCCAGCAGTGAACGAGGGGTTAATAGTGAGCAGTTCTTC.

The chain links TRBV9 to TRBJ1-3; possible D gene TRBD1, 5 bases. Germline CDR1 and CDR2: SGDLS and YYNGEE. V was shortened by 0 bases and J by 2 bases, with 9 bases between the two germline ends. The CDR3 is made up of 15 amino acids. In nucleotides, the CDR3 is TGTGCCAGCAGCGTAGTAGGGGCTACTGGAAACACCATATATTTT. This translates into CASSVVGATGNTIYF.

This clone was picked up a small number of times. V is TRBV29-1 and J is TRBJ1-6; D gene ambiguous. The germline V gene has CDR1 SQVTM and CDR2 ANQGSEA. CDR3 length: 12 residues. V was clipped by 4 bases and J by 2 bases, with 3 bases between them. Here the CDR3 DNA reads TGCAGCGTTGGCACCTATAATTCACCCCTCCACTTT. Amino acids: CSVGTYNSPLHF.

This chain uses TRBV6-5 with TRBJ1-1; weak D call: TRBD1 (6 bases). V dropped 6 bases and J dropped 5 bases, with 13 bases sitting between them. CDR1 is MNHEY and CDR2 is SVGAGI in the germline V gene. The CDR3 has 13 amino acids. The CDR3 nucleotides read TGTGCCAGCAGACGAGGGGGAGGGACTGAAGCTTTCTTT. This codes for CASRRGGGTEAFF.

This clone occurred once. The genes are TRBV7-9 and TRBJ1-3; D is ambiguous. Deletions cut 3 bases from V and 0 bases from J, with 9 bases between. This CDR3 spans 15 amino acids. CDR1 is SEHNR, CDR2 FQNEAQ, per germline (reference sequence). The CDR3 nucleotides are TGTGCCAGCAGCTTTGGCGGGAACTCTGGAAACACCATATATTTT. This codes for CASSFGGNSGNTIYF.